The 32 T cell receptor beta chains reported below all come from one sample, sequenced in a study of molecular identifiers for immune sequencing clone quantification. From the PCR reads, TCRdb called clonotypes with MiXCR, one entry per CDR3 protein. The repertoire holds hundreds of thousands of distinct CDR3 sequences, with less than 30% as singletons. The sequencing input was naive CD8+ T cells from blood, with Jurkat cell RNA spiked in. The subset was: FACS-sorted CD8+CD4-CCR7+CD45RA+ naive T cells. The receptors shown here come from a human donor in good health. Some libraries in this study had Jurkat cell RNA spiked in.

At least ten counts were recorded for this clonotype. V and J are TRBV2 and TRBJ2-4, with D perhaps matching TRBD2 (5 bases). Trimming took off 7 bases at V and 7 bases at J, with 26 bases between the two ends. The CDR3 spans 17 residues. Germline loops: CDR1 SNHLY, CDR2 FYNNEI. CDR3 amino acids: CASTVSLLWAEANIQYF. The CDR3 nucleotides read TGTGCCAGCACCGTTTCCCTCCTTTGGGCGGAGGCGAACATTCAGTACTTC.

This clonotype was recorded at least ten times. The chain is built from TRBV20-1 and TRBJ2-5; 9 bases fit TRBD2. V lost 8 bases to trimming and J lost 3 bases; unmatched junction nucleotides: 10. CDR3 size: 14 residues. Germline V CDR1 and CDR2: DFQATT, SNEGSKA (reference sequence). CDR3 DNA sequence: TGCAGTTGTGTAGCGGGGGTAATCAAAGAGACCCAGTACTTC. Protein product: CSCVAGVIKETQYF.

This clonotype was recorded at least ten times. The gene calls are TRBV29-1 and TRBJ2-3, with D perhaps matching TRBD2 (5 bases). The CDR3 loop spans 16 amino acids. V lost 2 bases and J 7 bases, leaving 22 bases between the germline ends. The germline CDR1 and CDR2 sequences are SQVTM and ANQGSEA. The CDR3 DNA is TGCAGCGTTGAACGGGCCCGGACTGGGAGAACTAATACGCAGTATTTT. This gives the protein CSVERARTGRTNTQYF.

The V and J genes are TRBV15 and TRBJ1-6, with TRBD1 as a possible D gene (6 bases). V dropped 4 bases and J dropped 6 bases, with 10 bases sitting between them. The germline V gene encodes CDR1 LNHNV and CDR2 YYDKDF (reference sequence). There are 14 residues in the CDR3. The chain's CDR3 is CATSKDRINSPLHF. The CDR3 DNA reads TGTGCCACCAGCAAGGACAGAATTAATTCACCCCTCCACTTT.

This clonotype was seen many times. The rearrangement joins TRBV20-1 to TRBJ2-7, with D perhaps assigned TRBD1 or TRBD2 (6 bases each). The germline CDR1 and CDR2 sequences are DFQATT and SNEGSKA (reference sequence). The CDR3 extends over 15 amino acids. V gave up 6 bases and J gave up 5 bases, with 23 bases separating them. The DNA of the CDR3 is TGCAGTGCGCCGGACTACAGGGTTCGTGGTAACGAGCAGTACTTC. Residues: CSAPDYRVRGNEQYF.

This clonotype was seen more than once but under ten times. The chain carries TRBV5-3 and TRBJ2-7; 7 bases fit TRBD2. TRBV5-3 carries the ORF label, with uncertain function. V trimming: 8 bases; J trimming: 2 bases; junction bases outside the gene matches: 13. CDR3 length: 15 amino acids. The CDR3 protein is CASIPEASGPYEQYF. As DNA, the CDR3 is TGTGCCAGCATTCCTGAGGCTAGCGGACCCTACGAGCAGTACTTC.

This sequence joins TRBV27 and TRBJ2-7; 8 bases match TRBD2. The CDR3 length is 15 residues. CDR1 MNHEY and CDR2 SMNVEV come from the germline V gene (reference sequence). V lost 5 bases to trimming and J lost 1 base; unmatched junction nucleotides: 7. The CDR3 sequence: CASSLRASGSYEQYF. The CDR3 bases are TGTGCCAGCAGTCTCAGAGCTAGCGGGTCCTACGAGCAGTACTTC.

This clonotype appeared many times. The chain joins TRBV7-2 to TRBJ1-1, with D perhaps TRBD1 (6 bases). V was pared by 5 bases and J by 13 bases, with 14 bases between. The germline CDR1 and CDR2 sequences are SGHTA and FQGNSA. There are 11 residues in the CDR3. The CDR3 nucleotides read TGTGCCAGCAGCCCAGGGACAATCGGTTTCTTT. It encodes CASSPGTIGFF.

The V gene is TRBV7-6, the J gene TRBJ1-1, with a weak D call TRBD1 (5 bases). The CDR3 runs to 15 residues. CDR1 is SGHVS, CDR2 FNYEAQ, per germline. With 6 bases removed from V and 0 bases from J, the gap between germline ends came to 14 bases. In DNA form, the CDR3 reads TGTGCCAGCAGTGCTGTGGGGGGGTTGAACACTGAAGCTTTCTTT. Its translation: CASSAVGGLNTEAFF.

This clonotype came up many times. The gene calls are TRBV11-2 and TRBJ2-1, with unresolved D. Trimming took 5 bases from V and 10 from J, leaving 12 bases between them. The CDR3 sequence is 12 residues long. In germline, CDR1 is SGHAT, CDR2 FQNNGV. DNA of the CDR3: TGTGCCAGCAGCCGCAGTCTCGACGAGCAGTTCTTC. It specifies CASSRSLDEQFF.

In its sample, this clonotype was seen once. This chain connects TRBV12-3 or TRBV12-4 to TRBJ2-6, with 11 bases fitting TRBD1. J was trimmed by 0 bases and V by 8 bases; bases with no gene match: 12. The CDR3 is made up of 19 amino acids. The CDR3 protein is CASCQTGTGGFSGANVLTF. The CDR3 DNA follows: TGTGCCAGCTGTCAAACCGGGACAGGGGGTTTCTCTGGGGCCAACGTCCTGACTTTC.

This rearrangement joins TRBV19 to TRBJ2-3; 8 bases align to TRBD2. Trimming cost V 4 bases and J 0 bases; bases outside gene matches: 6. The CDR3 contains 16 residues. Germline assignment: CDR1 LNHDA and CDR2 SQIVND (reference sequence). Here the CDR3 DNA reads TGTGCCAGTAGTAATAGCGGGGACCCTAGCACAGATACGCAGTATTTT. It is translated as CASSNSGDPSTDTQYF.

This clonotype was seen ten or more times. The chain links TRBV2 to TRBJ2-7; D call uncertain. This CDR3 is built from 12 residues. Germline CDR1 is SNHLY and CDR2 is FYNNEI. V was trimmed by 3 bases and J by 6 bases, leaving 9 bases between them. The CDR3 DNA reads TGTGCCAGCAGTGATGAGCACTCCGAGCAGTACTTC. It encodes CASSDEHSEQYF.

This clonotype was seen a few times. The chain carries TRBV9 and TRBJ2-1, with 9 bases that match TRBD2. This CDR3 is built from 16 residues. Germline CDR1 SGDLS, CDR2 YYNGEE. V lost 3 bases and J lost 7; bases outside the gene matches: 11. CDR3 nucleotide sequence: TGTGCCAGCAGCGCAGACGTAGCGGGGGTGAGAAATGAGCAGTTCTTC. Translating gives CASSADVAGVRNEQFF. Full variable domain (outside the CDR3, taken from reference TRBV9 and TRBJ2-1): DSGVTQTPKHLITATGQRVTLRCSPRSGDLSVYWYQQSLDQGLQFLIQYYNGEERAKGNILERFSAQQFPDLHSELNLSSLELGDSALYFCASSADVAGVRNEQFFGPGTRLTVL.

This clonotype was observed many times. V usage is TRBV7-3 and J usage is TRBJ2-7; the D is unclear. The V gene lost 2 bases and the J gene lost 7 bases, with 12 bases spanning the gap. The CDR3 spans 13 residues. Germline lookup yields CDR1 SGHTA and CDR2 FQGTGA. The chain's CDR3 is CASSLWGSREQYF. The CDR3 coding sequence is TGTGCCAGCAGCTTATGGGGTAGCCGGGAGCAGTACTTC.

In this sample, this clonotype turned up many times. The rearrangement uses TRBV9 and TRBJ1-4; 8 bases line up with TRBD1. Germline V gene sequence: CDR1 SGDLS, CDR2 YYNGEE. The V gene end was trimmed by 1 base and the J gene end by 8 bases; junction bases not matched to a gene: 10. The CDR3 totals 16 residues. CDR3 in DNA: TGTGCCAGCAGCGTAACCGGACAGGGAAGTTTAGAAAAACTGTTTTTT. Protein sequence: CASSVTGQGSLEKLFF.

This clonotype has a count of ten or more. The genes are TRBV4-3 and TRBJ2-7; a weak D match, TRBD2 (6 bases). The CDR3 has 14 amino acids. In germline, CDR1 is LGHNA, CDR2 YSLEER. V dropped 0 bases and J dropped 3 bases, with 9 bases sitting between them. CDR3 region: CASSQDVGGYEQYF. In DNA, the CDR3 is TGCGCCAGCAGCCAAGATGTGGGAGGCTACGAGCAGTACTTC.

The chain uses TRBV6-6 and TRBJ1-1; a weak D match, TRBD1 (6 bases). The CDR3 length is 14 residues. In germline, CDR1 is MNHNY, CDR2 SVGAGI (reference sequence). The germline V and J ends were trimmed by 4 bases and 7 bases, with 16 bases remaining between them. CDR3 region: CASSSRGGTLEAFF. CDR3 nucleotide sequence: TGTGCCAGCAGTTCTAGGGGGGGAACCCTTGAAGCTTTCTTT.

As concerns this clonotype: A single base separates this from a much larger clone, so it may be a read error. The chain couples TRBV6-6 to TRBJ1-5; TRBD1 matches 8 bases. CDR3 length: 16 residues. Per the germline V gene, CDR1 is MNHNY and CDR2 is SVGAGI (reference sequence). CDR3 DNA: TGTGCCAGCAGTCCACAGGGGGTTAGTGGCAATCAGCGCCAGCATTTT. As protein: CASSPQGVSGNQRQHF.

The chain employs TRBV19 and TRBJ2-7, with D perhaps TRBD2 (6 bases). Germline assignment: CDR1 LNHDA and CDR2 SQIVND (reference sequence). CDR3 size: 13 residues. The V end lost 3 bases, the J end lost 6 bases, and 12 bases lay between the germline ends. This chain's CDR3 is CASSILARGEQYF. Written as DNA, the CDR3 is TGTGCCAGTAGTATTTTGGCGCGGGGCGAGCAGTACTTC.

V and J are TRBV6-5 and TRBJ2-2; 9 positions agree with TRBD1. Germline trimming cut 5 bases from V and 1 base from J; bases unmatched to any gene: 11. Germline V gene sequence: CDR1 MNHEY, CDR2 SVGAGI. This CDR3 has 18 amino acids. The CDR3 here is CASSGQTGGAGNTGELFF. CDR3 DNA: TGTGCCAGCAGTGGCCAAACAGGGGGCGCGGGGAACACCGGGGAGCTGTTTTTT.

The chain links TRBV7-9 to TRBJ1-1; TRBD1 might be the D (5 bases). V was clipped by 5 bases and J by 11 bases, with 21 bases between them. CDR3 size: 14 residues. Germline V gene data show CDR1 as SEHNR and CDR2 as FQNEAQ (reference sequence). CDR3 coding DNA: TGTGCCAGCAGCCCCGGGACGGCTATGGAAGGGGCTTTCTTT. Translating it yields CASSPGTAMEGAFF.

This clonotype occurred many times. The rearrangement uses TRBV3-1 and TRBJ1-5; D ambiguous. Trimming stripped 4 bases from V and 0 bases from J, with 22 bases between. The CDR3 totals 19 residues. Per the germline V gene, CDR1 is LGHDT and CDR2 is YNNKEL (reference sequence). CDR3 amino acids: CASSPRPMGMEYSNQPQHF. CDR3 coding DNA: TGTGCCAGCAGCCCAAGACCAATGGGGATGGAGTATAGCAATCAGCCCCAGCATTTT.

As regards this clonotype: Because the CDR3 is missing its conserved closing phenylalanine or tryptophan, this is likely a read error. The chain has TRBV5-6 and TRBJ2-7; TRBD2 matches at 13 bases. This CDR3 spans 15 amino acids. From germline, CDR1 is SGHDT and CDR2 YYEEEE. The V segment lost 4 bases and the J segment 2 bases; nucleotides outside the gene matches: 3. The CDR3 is CASSPGLAGTYEQYL. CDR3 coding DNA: TGTGCCAGCAGCCCGGGACTAGCGGGAACCTACGAGCAGTACCTC.

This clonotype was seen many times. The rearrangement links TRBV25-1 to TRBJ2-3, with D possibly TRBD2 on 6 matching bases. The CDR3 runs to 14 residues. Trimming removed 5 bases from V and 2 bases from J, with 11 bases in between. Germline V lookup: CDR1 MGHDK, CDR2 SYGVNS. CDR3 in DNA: TGTGCCAGCAGTCCCTGGGACTTCACAGATACGCAGTATTTT. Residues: CASSPWDFTDTQYF.

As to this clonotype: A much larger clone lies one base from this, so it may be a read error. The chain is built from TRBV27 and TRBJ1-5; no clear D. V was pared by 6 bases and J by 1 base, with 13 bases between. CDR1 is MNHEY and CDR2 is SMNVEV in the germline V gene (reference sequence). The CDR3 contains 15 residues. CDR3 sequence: CASSLCRESNQPQHF. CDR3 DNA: TGTGCCAGCAGCCTTTGCAGAGAAAGCAATCAGCCCCAGCATTTT.

CDR3 nucleotides: TGTGCCAGCAGTCCATCATTTCCCGGGACTAGGACCGGGGAGCTGTTTTTT. This codes for CASSPSFPGTRTGELFF. The chain joins TRBV6-5 to TRBJ2-2; 8 bases line up with TRBD2. Unmatched junction bases numbered 13, after V lost 5 bases and J lost 5 bases. The CDR3 totals 17 residues. In germline, CDR1 is MNHEY, CDR2 SVGAGI.

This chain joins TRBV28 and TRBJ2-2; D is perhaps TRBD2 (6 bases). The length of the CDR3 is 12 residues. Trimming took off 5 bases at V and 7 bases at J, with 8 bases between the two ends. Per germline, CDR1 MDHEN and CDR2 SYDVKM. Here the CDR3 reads CASSPTSGELFF. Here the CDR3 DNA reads TGTGCCAGCAGTCCGACTAGCGGGGAGCTGTTTTTT.

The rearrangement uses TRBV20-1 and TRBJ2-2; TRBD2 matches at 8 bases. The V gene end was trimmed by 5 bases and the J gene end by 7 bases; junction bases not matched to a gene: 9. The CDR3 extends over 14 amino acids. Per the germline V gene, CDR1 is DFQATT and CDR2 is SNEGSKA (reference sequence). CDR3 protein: CSAARTSYGGELFF. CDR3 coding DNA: TGCAGTGCTGCCCGGACTAGCTACGGCGGGGAGCTGTTTTTT.

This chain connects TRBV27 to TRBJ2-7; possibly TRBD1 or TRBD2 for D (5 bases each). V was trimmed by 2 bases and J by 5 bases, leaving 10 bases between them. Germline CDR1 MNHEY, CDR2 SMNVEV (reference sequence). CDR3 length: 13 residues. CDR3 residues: CASSLAGADEQYF. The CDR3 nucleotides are TGTGCCAGCAGTTTAGCCGGGGCAGACGAGCAGTACTTC.

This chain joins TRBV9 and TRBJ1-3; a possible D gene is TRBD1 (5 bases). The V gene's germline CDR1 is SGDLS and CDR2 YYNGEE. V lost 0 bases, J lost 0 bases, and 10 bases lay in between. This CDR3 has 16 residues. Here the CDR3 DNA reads TGTGCCAGCAGCGTAGGGGGGGAGAACTCTGGAAACACCATATATTTT. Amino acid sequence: CASSVGGENSGNTIYF.

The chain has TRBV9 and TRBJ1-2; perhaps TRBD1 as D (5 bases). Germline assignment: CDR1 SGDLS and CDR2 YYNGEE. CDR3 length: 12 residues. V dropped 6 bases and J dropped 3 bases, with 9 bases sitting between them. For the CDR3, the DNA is TGTGCCAGCAAGGGGATTGACTATGGCTACACCTTC. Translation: CASKGIDYGYTF.